The TCR beta chain under discussion was sequenced for a study of neoadjuvant nivolumab and ipilimumab in lung cancer. Whole-study context: Patients got nivolumab 3 mg/kg on days 1, 15 and 29; combination added ipilimumab 1 mg/kg day 1.

As for this clone: What it recognizes is unknown.

The method was immunoSEQ multiplex PCR; TCRdb's version includes in-frame clones alone and lacks a portion of them. Among about 38,000 clones listed, 89% were seen once. Study-level findings and limits: TCR clonality did not significantly correlate with pathologic tumor regression.

Between the trimmed V and J ends, which lost 6 bases and 7 bases, there was a span of 14 bases. Germline CDR1 SGHDT, CDR2 YYEEEE. This CDR3 is 13 amino acids long. This clonotype was sampled from an adult with non-small cell lung cancer. The chain has TRBV5-6 and TRBJ2-1; perhaps TRBD1 as D (7 bases). Sequenced here: peripheral blood, sampled before neoadjuvant nivolumab, alone or with ipilimumab. The CDR3 loop is CASTIPGGNEQFF. CDR3 nucleotide sequence: TGTGCCAGCACCATCCCAGGGGGGAATGAGCAGTTCTTC.